Following are 15 T cell receptor beta chains from one sample sequenced in a study of molecular identifiers for immune sequencing clone quantification. TCRdb reprocessed the PCR reads via MiXCR and lists one record per CDR3 protein. The sample includes around 94,000 distinct CDR3 sequences, under 40% of them seen just once. Input material: naive CD8+ T cells from blood, with Jurkat cell RNA spiked in. Described subset: FACS-sorted CD8+CD4-CCR7+CD45RA+ naive T cells. Receptors originate from a human donor in good health. Some libraries in this study had Jurkat cell RNA spiked in.

This clonotype appeared many times. The V and J genes are TRBV6-5 and TRBJ2-7; 7 nucleotides align to TRBD1. With 2 bases clipped from V and 3 bases from J, the junction kept 1 base outside the gene matches. This CDR3 is built from 13 residues. CDR1 is MNHEY, CDR2 SVGAGI, per germline. Here the CDR3 reads CASSYRDSYEQYF. The CDR3 DNA follows: TGTGCCAGCAGTTACAGGGACAGCTACGAGCAGTACTTC.

J is TRBJ1-4 and V is TRBV5-5; D ambiguous. Trimming took 1 base from V and 8 from J, leaving 18 bases between them. CDR1 SGHKS and CDR2 YYEKEE come from the germline V gene (reference sequence). This CDR3 spans 16 amino acids. CDR3 residues: CASSLRGRLVGEKLFF. In nucleotides, the CDR3 is TGTGCCAGCAGCTTGCGGGGTCGGTTGGTCGGCGAAAAACTGTTTTTT. Complete variable domain (other parts from reference TRBV5-5 and TRBJ1-4): DAGVTQSPTHLIKTRGQQVTLRCSPISGHKSVSWYQQVLGQGPQFIFQYYEKEERGRGNFPDRFSARQFPNYSSELNVNALLLGDSALYLCASSLRGRLVGEKLFFGSGTQLSVL.

This clonotype was detected a few times. V usage is TRBV7-9 and J usage is TRBJ2-7; possible D gene TRBD2, 6 bases. Trimming shortened V by 6 bases and J by 3 bases, and 15 bases separated the two germline ends. Germline lookup yields CDR1 SEHNR and CDR2 FQNEAQ (reference sequence). The CDR3 is 14 residues long. CDR3 nucleotide sequence: TGTGCCAGCAGAACCGGGACTCGCGACTACGAGCAGTACTTC. Amino acids: CASRTGTRDYEQYF.

This clonotype occurred many times. In nucleotides, the CDR3 is TGCAGCGTTGAAGTACCGAACACAGATACGCAGTATTTT. Its translation is CSVEVPNTDTQYF. The chain links TRBV29-1 to TRBJ2-3; no clear D gene. Germline V gives CDR1 SQVTM, CDR2 ANQGSEA. The CDR3 length is 13 residues. Trimming shortened V by 1 base and J by 2 bases, and 7 bases separated the two germline ends.

This clonotype has just a few counts. The chain recombines TRBV7-9 with TRBJ2-2; no reliable D call. V lost 2 bases and J 3 bases, leaving 4 bases between the germline ends. This CDR3 is built from 13 residues. Germline CDR1 reads SEHNR; CDR2 reads FQNEAQ (reference sequence). In DNA form, the CDR3 reads TGTGCCAGCAGCTTACTAGACACCGGGGAGCTGTTTTTT. As protein: CASSLLDTGELFF.

V usage is TRBV6-2 or TRBV6-3 and J usage is TRBJ2-4, with a possible D match to TRBD2 (6 bases). This CDR3 contains 13 residues. V was cut by 5 bases and J by 8 bases, with 13 bases left in between. The germline V gene encodes CDR1 MNHEY and CDR2 SVGEGT. The CDR3 DNA follows: TGTGCCAGCAGTGGGGAGGTAGTATACATTCAGTACTTC. Protein product: CASSGEVVYIQYF.

As concerns this clonotype: A read error may explain this, as a much larger clone is one base away. The chain employs TRBV2 and TRBJ2-3; unclear D gene. CDR3 size: 15 residues. V was trimmed by 7 bases and J by 5 bases, leaving 19 bases between them. Germline CDR1 SNHLY, CDR2 FYNNEI. The DNA for the CDR3 is TGTGCCAGCAAATCCCAAGTGACTGGGGTAGATACGCAGTATTTT. This codes for CASKSQVTGVDTQYF. The variable domain in full, completed from reference TRBV2 and TRBJ2-3, reads EPEVTQTPSHQVTQMGQEVILRCVPISNHLYFYWYRQILGQKVEFLVSFYNNEISEKSEIFDDQFSVERPDGSNFTLKIRSTKLEDSAMYFCASKSQVTGVDTQYFGPGTRLTVL.

The chain couples TRBV12-3 or TRBV12-4 to TRBJ2-6, with a possible D match to TRBD2 (6 bases). Trimming left V 1 base short and J 1 base short, with 8 bases between. This CDR3 is 16 amino acids long. CDR3 sequence (DNA): TGTGCCAGCAGTTTAGTGGAGGGGTCTGGGGCCAACGTCCTGACTTTC. Amino acids: CASSLVEGSGANVLTF.

Comment on this clonotype: Because the CDR3 is missing its conserved closing phenylalanine or tryptophan, this is likely a read error. The gene calls are TRBV6-5 and TRBJ2-7, with D maybe TRBD1 (6 bases). Germline V lookup: CDR1 MNHEY, CDR2 SVGAGI. CDR3 length equals 13 residues. The V end lost 6 bases, the J end lost 5 bases, and 14 bases lay between the germline ends. CDR3 coding DNA: TGTGCCAGCAGATTCCAGGGGCAGGACGAGCAGTACTAC. Amino acid sequence: CASRFQGQDEQYY.

This clonotype was seen many times. V gene TRBV6-5 combines with J gene TRBJ2-5; 8 positions match TRBD1. V shed 2 bases and J 3 bases; nucleotides not matched to a gene: 5. Germline lookup yields CDR1 MNHEY and CDR2 SVGAGI. The CDR3 totals 15 residues. The CDR3 nucleotides read TGTGCCAGCAGTTACGACAGGGGAGAAGAAGAGACCCAGTACTTC. Translating gives CASSYDRGEEETQYF.

Worth noting for this clonotype: A read error may be the cause here, since a much bigger clone is one base away. The genes are TRBV28 and TRBJ2-3, with 9 nucleotides matching TRBD2. Trimming took 2 bases from V and 0 from J; bases not matched to a gene: 12. The CDR3 spans 19 residues. CDR1 is MDHEN and CDR2 is SYDVKM in the germline V gene. The CDR3 sequence is CASSLGPAGGRSSTDTQYF. The CDR3 coding sequence is TGTGCCAGCAGTTTAGGGCCAGCGGGAGGAAGGAGTAGCACAGATACGCAGTATTTT.

This clonotype was seen a handful of times. The chain recombines TRBV20-1 with TRBJ1-6, with 7 positions matching TRBD1. The trim removed 3 bases at V and 2 bases at J, leaving 4 bases unmatched. From germline, CDR1 is DFQATT and CDR2 SNEGSKA (reference sequence). The CDR3 has 15 residues. The CDR3 here is CSARGRGAYNSPLHF. CDR3 DNA: TGCAGTGCTAGGGGCAGGGGGGCCTATAATTCACCCCTCCACTTT.

This clonotype appeared many times. The CDR3 nucleotides read TGTGCCAGCAGTCAGGAATCCTACGAGCAGTACTTC. Amino acid sequence: CASSQESYEQYF. The chain recombines TRBV28 with TRBJ2-7; D uncertain. The CDR3 contains 12 residues. V gave up 5 bases and J gave up 1 base, with 6 bases separating them. The V gene's germline CDR1 is MDHEN and CDR2 SYDVKM.

There are many counts of this clonotype. The chain has TRBV12-3 or TRBV12-4 and TRBJ1-1, with D possibly TRBD1 on 5 matching bases. The CDR3 has 13 amino acids. The ends were cut back, 7 bases at V and 0 bases at J, with 9 bases in the middle. The CDR3 DNA reads TGTGCCAGCACGGGACGCATGAACACTGAAGCTTTCTTT. Amino acid sequence: CASTGRMNTEAFF.

This clonotype has a handful of counts. This chain joins TRBV2 and TRBJ2-1; D is perhaps TRBD1 (5 bases). There are 15 residues in the CDR3. Trimming took off 3 bases at V and 3 bases at J, with 12 bases between the two ends. Looked up from germline, CDR1 is SNHLY and CDR2 is FYNNEI. CDR3 region: CASSDSTGDYNEQFF. The CDR3 bases are TGTGCCAGCAGTGATAGCACAGGAGACTACAATGAGCAGTTCTTC.